Listed below are T cell receptor beta chains from one sample, sequenced in a study of T cells in Graves' hyperthyroidism and ophthalmopathy. TCRdb ran MiXCR on the multiplex PCR reads and lists one entry per CDR3 protein. The sample has about 640,000 distinct CDR3 sequences; less than 25% are singletons. Material for sequencing was blood. These receptors all come from a man aged 30-40 years with Graves' ophthalmopathy. Each CDR3 is given with its conserved first and last residue. Fields, in order: V gene, J gene, CDR3 protein.

TRBV27	TRBJ1-1	CASSSGTINTEALF
TRBV30	TRBJ2-6	CAWSTGDRGNSGANVLTF
TRBV29-1	TRBJ2-1	CSVEWNLTNNEQFF
TRBV30	TRBJ2-7	CAWSGPYEQYF
TRBV28	TRBJ1-3	CASRPTSGNTIYF
TRBV7-9	TRBJ2-7	CASSSRAGHSGEQYF
TRBV12-3/TRBV12-4	TRBJ2-2	CASSSSEAGELFF
TRBV27	TRBJ1-6	CASSLGQTSSPLHF
TRBV6-1	TRBJ2-1	CASSLQREASYNEQFF
TRBV19	TRBJ1-5	CASSIEARSNQPQHF
TRBV5-6	TRBJ1-1	CAGSLANFRGLNTEAFF
TRBV4-1	TRBJ1-1	CASSPGVSTEAFF
TRBV6-1	TRBJ1-2	CASRSIGYGYTF
TRBV10-3	TRBJ1-6	CATRTPDSPLHF
TRBV28	TRBJ2-1	CASWTGSNEQFF
TRBV20-1	TRBJ2-7	CSASRDFTPYEQYF
TRBV30	TRBJ1-1	CAWKTVNTEAFF
TRBV5-1	TRBJ2-7	CASSFGLAGGAYEQYF
TRBV28	TRBJ2-7	CASSLYLAEGLPYEQYF
TRBV6-9	TRBJ2-1	CASSYSDYGNEQFF
TRBV4-3	TRBJ1-1	CASSQVVNTEAFF
TRBV2	TRBJ2-7	CAISRGVYEQYF
TRBV2	TRBJ2-3	CASGVEYTDTQYF
TRBV6-2/TRBV6-3	TRBJ1-1	CASSYHGEGTEAFF
TRBV5-5	TRBJ1-1	CASSPIPRGENTEAFF